This T cell receptor (beta chain) appears in the sequencing data of a study of a mutant IDH1 vaccine in newly diagnosed glioma. Across the whole study: Vaccines were first given 4-6 weeks after radiotherapy alone, or with temozolomide cycles. Treated individuals were approximately 60% male and about 38% female, averaging about 40 years of age. Those enrolled had earlier been treated with radiotherapy, temozolomide, or both, mostly both. The V12 visit happened in week 35, and the V13 visit happened in week 47.

Turning to this clone: Its antigen is currently unknown.

Stated time point: week 47, end of study. The investigators gave 300 ug of mutant IDH1 20-mer peptide in each vaccine dose, together with topical imiquimod. Using immunoSEQ multiplex PCR, the repertoire was profiled, and TCRdb retains in-frame clones only, with some absent. The data show over 80,000 clones, approximately 80% seen once. The CDR3 sequence is 15 residues long. In germline, CDR1 is SGHRS, CDR2 YFSETQ. With 2 bases removed from V and 0 bases from J, the gap between germline ends came to 12 bases. The specimen comprised PBMCs, sampled from a glioma patient whose treatment included an IDH1 peptide vaccine. The rearrangement links TRBV5-1 to TRBJ2-7; weak D call: TRBD1 (5 bases). This receptor was identified in a man aged 40-50 years with glioma. CDR3 nucleotide sequence: TGCGCCAGCAGCTTCCCGACAGCCAGCTCCTACGAGCAGTACTTC. Protein product: CASSFPTASSYEQYF.